This T cell receptor beta chain emerged from a study of OX40 agonist ivuxolimab in advanced cancers. Describing the broader study: The costimulatory receptor OX40 (CD134) was targeted by ivuxolimab, a fully human IgG2 agonistic monoclonal antibody. In the dose-escalation cohort, 82.7% of patients were male, and the mean age was roughly 60 years, with a range of 23 to 79. Peripheral TCRbeta sequencing aimed to test whether ivuxolimab altered TCR sequence diversity and caused clonal T-cell expansion. Of the approximately 50 dose-escalation patients, hepatocellular carcinoma was present in about 20, melanoma in roughly 15, renal cell carcinoma in 9 and head and neck cancer in 9. Patients were allowed to have had prior anti-PD-1, anti-PD-L1 or anti-CTLA-4 therapy, and roughly two fifths of the dose-escalation patients had been treated with checkpoint inhibitors. Partial responses were achieved by three dose-escalation patients, of whom one had hepatocellular carcinoma and two had cutaneous melanoma. The paper describes the monotherapy dose-escalation part (N of about 47 patients) of the phase I trial of ivuxolimab. Intravenous ivuxolimab was administered to patients every 2 weeks at six dose levels: 0.01, 0.1, 0.3, 1.5, 3 and 10 mg/kg. General study outcomes and caveats: After ivuxolimab, more expanded clones were found on average in CD8+ T cells than in CD4+ T cells. The antigen specificity of the peripheral T cells that underwent clonal expansion was not determined. In partial responders in the 0.1-3.0 mg/kg groups, normalized peripheral clonal expansion was found to be among the lowest, especially among CD8+ T cells. At doses of 0.1 to 3.0 mg/kg, clonal expansion of both CD4+ and CD8+ blood T cells was observed from baseline to week 6. Low levels of normalized T-cell clonal expansion were also seen in some patients who did not respond.

From the germline V gene, CDR1 is SGHDT and CDR2 is YYEEEE. The CDR3 covers 16 residues, taking in both the cysteine and the phenylalanine. Only the CDR3 part of the read is kept: 48 bases, read in frame from the first base. The junction shows trimming of 2 bases on V and 0 bases on J, plus 12 bases between the germline ends. Genomic DNA was extracted from sorted cells for sequencing of the TCRbeta CDR3 region. The immunoSEQ Assay was used for sequencing of TCRbeta CDR3 regions. Here the immuneACCESS table is served through TCRdb, limited to in-frame sequences with V and J called. Missing clones are a known gap in these copies; in checked studies unresolved V genes cover under half, and the rest lacks a known reason. The sample profile shows about 34,000 clones; around 80% of them were found once. Together, the top ten hold roughly 2.5% of the sample. The trial excluded patients who had a history of autoimmune disease or were on systemic immunosuppression. In every dose cohort, peripheral blood was drawn for TCR sequencing at baseline, cycle 4 day 1, and cycle 7 day 1. Samples were obtained from an open-label, multicenter, first-in-human phase I dose-escalation trial of ivuxolimab. Adults with locally advanced or metastatic melanoma, renal cell, hepatocellular, or head and neck squamous cell carcinoma were enrolled in the trial. Before TCR sequencing, CD4+ T cells and CD8+ T cells from peripheral blood were sorted into separate populations.

Concerning this clone: The antigen it recognizes is unknown. Per-base quality was not reported, and no clone a single base away is much larger than it.

Recombination joined TRBV5-6 with TRBJ2-1; TRBD1 is perhaps the D gene, given 6 matching bases. This clonotype was sampled from an adult with an advanced solid tumor such as melanoma, head and neck, liver or kidney cancer. Here the sequenced sample was CD4+ or CD8+ T cells sorted from blood, taken in a trial of the OX40 agonist ivuxolimab. The DNA sequence is TGTGCCAGCAGCTTCCTTACAGGGAGCTCCTACAATGAGCAGTTCTTC. The encoded protein is CASSFLTGSSYNEQFF.